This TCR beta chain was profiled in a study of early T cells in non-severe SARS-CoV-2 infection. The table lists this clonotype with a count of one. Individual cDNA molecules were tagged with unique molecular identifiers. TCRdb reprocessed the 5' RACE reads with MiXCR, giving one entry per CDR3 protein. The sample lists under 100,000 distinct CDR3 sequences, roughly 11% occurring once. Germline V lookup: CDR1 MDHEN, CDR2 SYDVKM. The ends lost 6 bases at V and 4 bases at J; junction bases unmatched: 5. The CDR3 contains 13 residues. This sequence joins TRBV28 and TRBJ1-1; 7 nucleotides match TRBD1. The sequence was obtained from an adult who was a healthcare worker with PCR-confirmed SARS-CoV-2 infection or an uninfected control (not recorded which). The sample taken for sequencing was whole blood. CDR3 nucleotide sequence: TGTGCCAGCAGGGATCACAGGGGCACTGAAGCTTTCTTT. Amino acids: CASRDHRGTEAFF.